What follows are 5 T cell receptor beta chains derived from one specimen sequenced in a study of response to subunit inactivated influenza vaccine. From the RT-PCR reads, TCRdb called clonotypes with MiXCR, one entry per CDR3 protein. The table includes around 600,000 distinct CDR3 sequences, around 11% detected once. The data were also submitted as part of a second study, on T cells expressing NK-cell markers. That paper adds: Synthesis of TCR beta cDNA relied on 5'RACE template switching carrying UMIs.

The specimen comprised PBMCs from blood, sampled on the day of vaccination. The source is a man between 45 and 60 years old who received an inactivated influenza vaccine.

There are many counts of this clonotype. The gene calls are TRBV12-3 or TRBV12-4 and TRBJ2-7; perhaps TRBD1 as D (6 bases). The CDR3 runs to 16 residues. The V end was cut by 5 bases, the J end by 0 bases, with 17 bases between. The CDR3 protein is CASSNRQALSSYEQYF. The CDR3 bases are TGTGCCAGCAGTAACAGACAGGCGCTCTCCTCCTACGAGCAGTACTTC.

This chain joins TRBV20-1 and TRBJ2-7; 10 nucleotides line up with TRBD1. V lost 5 bases to trimming and J lost 3 bases; unmatched junction nucleotides: 7. Germline CDR1 DFQATT, CDR2 SNEGSKA (reference sequence). This CDR3 is built from 14 residues. In DNA form, the CDR3 reads TGCAGTGCTGGGAGACAGGGGGCAGACTACGAGCAGTACTTC. Translation gives CSAGRQGADYEQYF.

This clonotype was seen a few times. The chain has TRBV27 and TRBJ2-2; no clear D gene. Germline V gene sequence: CDR1 MNHEY, CDR2 SMNVEV (reference sequence). Trimming stripped 5 bases from V and 8 bases from J, with 12 bases between. This CDR3 spans 13 amino acids. CDR3 in DNA: TGTGCCAGCAGTCTAGAAACTGGGGGGGAGCTGTTTTTT. It specifies CASSLETGGELFF.

This clonotype was picked up many times. The chain is built from TRBV4-2 and TRBJ2-7; 9 bases are a match to TRBD1. The length of the CDR3 is 15 residues. The V gene's germline CDR1 is LGHNA and CDR2 YNFKEQ. Losses at the gene ends were 3 bases for V and 4 bases for J; bases not matched to a gene: 7. The DNA for the CDR3 is TGTGCCAGCAGCCATGAACAGGGGGCATCTTACGAGCAGTACTTC. Translating it yields CASSHEQGASYEQYF.

This rearrangement joins TRBV7-9 to TRBJ1-1; 7 bases agree with TRBD1. Germline V gene lookup returns CDR1 SEHNR and CDR2 FQNEAQ (reference sequence). With 4 bases clipped from V and 5 bases from J, the junction kept 7 bases outside the gene matches. There are 14 residues in the CDR3. The CDR3 region is CASSWGQSGTEAFF. DNA for the CDR3: TGTGCCAGCAGCTGGGGACAGTCTGGAACTGAAGCTTTCTTT.